The next 16 T cell receptor beta chains were all read from a single sample in a study of a mutant IDH1 vaccine in newly diagnosed glioma. Time point given: baseline, week 1 (first vaccination visit). Indicated treatment: pre-vaccination baseline after standard-of-care therapy. The table came from immunoSEQ multiplex PCR; TCRdb's copy has only in-frame clones and leaves some out. The sample records approximately 92,000 clones, 83% being singletons. The sequencing used PBMCs, collected from a glioma patient treated with radiotherapy, temozolomide or both. The receptors derive from a woman between 45 and 60 years old with glioma.

CDR3 nucleotides: TGTGCCAGCAGTCCTGGGACAGGGAAACACTATGGCTACACCTTC. This codes for CASSPGTGKHYGYTF. The rearrangement links TRBV27 to TRBJ1-2; TRBD1 matches at 9 bases. This CDR3 is built from 15 residues. V was clipped by 5 bases and J by 3 bases; unmatched bases: 7. The germline CDR1 and CDR2 sequences are MNHEY and SMNVEV (reference sequence).

This clone was counted only a few times. The chain uses TRBV5-1 and TRBJ2-3, with 10 bases matching TRBD1. Germline CDR1 reads SGHRS; CDR2 reads YFSETQ. This CDR3 has 16 amino acids. Trimming removed 5 bases from V and 1 base from J; junction bases left unmatched: 7. CDR3 DNA sequence: TGCGCCAGCAGGTTAACCGGGACAGGGGGCACAGATACGCAGTATTTT. Encoded protein: CASRLTGTGGTDTQYF.

This clone was observed a handful of times. V usage is TRBV2 and J usage is TRBJ2-7; tentative D call: TRBD1 (6 bases). Trimming shortened V by 1 base and J by 0 bases, and 13 bases separated the two germline ends. The CDR3 has 16 amino acids. The germline V gene encodes CDR1 SNHLY and CDR2 FYNNEI. DNA of the CDR3: TGTGCCAGCAGTGAAGGGGACATTTCTTACTCCTACGAGCAGTACTTC. Translation gives CASSEGDISYSYEQYF. The full variable domain, in which reference TRBV2 and TRBJ2-7 provide the parts outside the CDR3, is EPEVTQTPSHQVTQMGQEVILRCVPISNHLYFYWYRQILGQKVEFLVSFYNNEISEKSEIFDDQFSVERPDGSNFTLKIRSTKLEDSAMYFCASSEGDISYSYEQYFGPGTRLTVT.

The V gene is TRBV27, the J gene TRBJ1-6, with 7 nucleotides matching TRBD1. The germline V gene has CDR1 MNHEY and CDR2 SMNVEV (reference sequence). This CDR3 comprises 17 residues. V dropped 4 bases and J dropped 3; count of bases not matched to a gene: 9. CDR3 nucleotide sequence: TGTGCCAGCAGTTCCGGACAGGCCATCGACTATAATTCACCCCTCCACTTT. Amino acid sequence: CASSSGQAIDYNSPLHF.

The chain links TRBV18 to TRBJ1-1, with D perhaps TRBD1 (6 bases). Germline assignment: CDR1 KGHSH and CDR2 LQKENI. This CDR3 comprises 15 residues. The ends were cut back, 3 bases at V and 0 bases at J, with 11 bases in the middle. The CDR3 is CASSPSDSMNTEAFF. The CDR3 DNA is TGTGCCAGCTCACCGTCGGACAGTATGAACACTGAAGCTTTCTTT. Full variable domain (remainder filled in from reference TRBV18 and TRBJ1-1): NAGVMQNPRHLVRRRGQEARLRCSPMKGHSHVYWYRQLPEEGLKFMVYLQKENIIDESGMPKERFSAEFPKEGPSILRIQQVVRGDSAAYFCASSPSDSMNTEAFFGQGTRLTVV.

With regard to this clone: The same CDR3 arises from other DNA sequences in this sample as well. The J gene is TRBJ1-5, the V gene TRBV29-1, with D possibly matching TRBD1 (5 bases). Trimming shortened V by 4 bases and J by 5 bases, and 6 bases separated the two germline ends. This CDR3 contains 11 residues. Germline values: CDR1 SQVTM, CDR2 ANQGSEA. DNA for the CDR3: TGCAGCGTTGGAGGGGATCAGCCCCAGCATTTT. The encoded protein is CSVGGDQPQHF. The full variable domain, with the rest looked up from reference TRBV29-1 and TRBJ1-5, is SAVISQKPSRDICQRGTSLTIQCQVDSQVTMMFWYRQQPGQSLTLIATANQGSEATYESGFVIDKFPISRPNLTFSTLTVSNMSPEDSSIYLCSVGGDQPQHFGDGTRLSIL.

The rearrangement links TRBV19 to TRBJ2-5; TRBD2 matches 7 bases. Germline V gives CDR1 LNHDA, CDR2 SQIVND (reference sequence). After removal of 3 bases from V and 1 base from J, the junction contained 8 bases not matched to a gene. This CDR3 is 16 amino acids long. DNA for the CDR3: TGTGCCAGTAGTATGACCCTCCAGCGGGGCCAAGAGACCCAGTACTTC. The encoded protein is CASSMTLQRGQETQYF.

This chain joins TRBV4-1 and TRBJ1-5; TRBD1 is a possible D gene (6 bases). CDR3 length: 15 amino acids. Germline V lookup: CDR1 MGHRA, CDR2 YSYEKL. V was shortened by 4 bases and J by 0 bases, with 10 bases between the two germline ends. The CDR3 sequence is CASSREGGSNQPQHF. As DNA, the CDR3 is TGCGCCAGCAGCCGAGAGGGGGGTAGCAATCAGCCCCAGCATTTT.

This clone was seen a handful of times. The chain couples TRBV7-9 to TRBJ1-4, with 7 bases fitting TRBD1. V was pared by 5 bases and J by 8 bases, with 8 bases of the junction left unmatched. Germline CDR1 is SEHNR and CDR2 is FQNEAQ (reference sequence). CDR3 length equals 14 residues. The CDR3 DNA reads TGTGCCAGCAGCCAACGACAGGGAGGAGAAAAACTGTTTTTT. This translates into CASSQRQGGEKLFF.

This chain joins TRBV5-4 and TRBJ1-2; TRBD1 matches 9 bases. The trim removed 1 base at V and 2 bases at J, leaving 12 bases unmatched. The CDR3 is 18 amino acids. The V gene's germline CDR1 is SGHNT and CDR2 YYREEE (reference sequence). CDR3 sequence (DNA): TGTGCCAGCAGCTTGCCGTCGACAGGGGGAATCGTGAACTATGGCTACACCTTC. It codes for CASSLPSTGGIVNYGYTF.

The chain uses TRBV29-1 and TRBJ2-7; 11 bases align to TRBD1. Germline values: CDR1 SQVTM, CDR2 ANQGSEA. V shed 7 bases and J 6 bases; nucleotides not matched to a gene: 8. The CDR3 has 13 amino acids. The CDR3 bases are TGCAGCGGTGGACAGGGGGCGCTTACCGAGCAGTACTTC. As protein: CSGGQGALTEQYF.

The chain employs TRBV5-1 and TRBJ1-2; no firm D call. Germline V gives CDR1 SGHRS, CDR2 YFSETQ. The CDR3 contains 13 residues. Between the trimmed V and J ends, which lost 4 bases and 9 bases, there was a span of 16 bases. The CDR3 loop is CASSPGGSESYTF. The DNA for the CDR3 is TGCGCCAGCAGCCCGGGTGGCAGTGAAAGCTACACCTTC.

The chain combines TRBV4-1 with TRBJ1-5; D ambiguous. The CDR3 totals 15 residues. The germline CDR1 and CDR2 sequences are MGHRA and YSYEKL. The V gene lost 0 bases and the J gene lost 3 bases, with 9 bases spanning the gap. The CDR3 protein is CASSQDFSLNQPQHF. CDR3 nucleotides: TGCGCCAGCAGCCAAGATTTTAGCCTCAATCAGCCCCAGCATTTT.

The J gene is TRBJ1-1, the V gene TRBV5-1; D gene unclear. The CDR3 is made up of 11 amino acids. Germline CDR1 and CDR2: SGHRS and YFSETQ. V was shortened by 4 bases and J by 11 bases, with 12 bases between the two germline ends. The CDR3 region has the DNA TGCGCCAGCAGCCCCGGGGTGGGGGCTTTCTTT. It specifies CASSPGVGAFF.

The chain has TRBV2 and TRBJ2-5; 7 bases are a match to TRBD1. Per germline, CDR1 SNHLY and CDR2 FYNNEI. The CDR3 totals 15 residues. V shed 6 bases and J 0 bases; nucleotides not matched to a gene: 7. CDR3 nucleotides: TGTGCCAGCAGAGTTACAGGGGCCTACCAAGAGACCCAGTACTTC. Its translation is CASRVTGAYQETQYF.

The chain employs TRBV19 and TRBJ2-1; D may be TRBD1 or TRBD2 (5 bases each). The CDR3 sequence is 13 residues long. V was clipped by 5 bases and J by 6 bases, with 11 bases between them. Germline-derived CDR1 and CDR2 are LNHDA and SQIVND (reference sequence). The CDR3, as DNA: TGTGCCAGTAGTTTGGGGGAACTCAATGAGCAGTTCTTC. Its translation is CASSLGELNEQFF.